This record looks at one T cell receptor beta chain sequence and its context. No antigen is known for it. This record belongs to a study of shared clonotypes between healthy human individuals. Study results and limitations: Memory subsets generally showed smaller estimated richness than naive subsets did. A few donors had around 5% of their naive CD4 clonotypes in common.

The CDR3 has 17 residues. The junction had 12 bases not matched to a gene; V was cut back by 8 bases and J by 1 base. Germline loops: CDR1 MDHEN, CDR2 SYDVKM. The data were produced by immunoSEQ multiplex PCR, yet TCRdb's version contains in-frame clones alone and is incomplete. The sample lists 600,000 to 750,000 clones, roughly 87% occurring once. V and J are TRBV28 and TRBJ2-1; 9 bases are a match to TRBD2. Sequencing was carried out using memory CD8+ T cells from PBMCs. The subset: CD45RO+ cells pooled with CCR7-negative TemRA cells. This sequence originates from a man between 18 and 35 years old in good health. Some clones in this sample may be carry-over from other donors' samples. CDR3 protein: CASGGLAGKLSYNEQFF. In nucleotides, the CDR3 is TGTGCCAGCGGAGGGCTAGCGGGGAAACTTTCCTACAATGAGCAGTTCTTC.